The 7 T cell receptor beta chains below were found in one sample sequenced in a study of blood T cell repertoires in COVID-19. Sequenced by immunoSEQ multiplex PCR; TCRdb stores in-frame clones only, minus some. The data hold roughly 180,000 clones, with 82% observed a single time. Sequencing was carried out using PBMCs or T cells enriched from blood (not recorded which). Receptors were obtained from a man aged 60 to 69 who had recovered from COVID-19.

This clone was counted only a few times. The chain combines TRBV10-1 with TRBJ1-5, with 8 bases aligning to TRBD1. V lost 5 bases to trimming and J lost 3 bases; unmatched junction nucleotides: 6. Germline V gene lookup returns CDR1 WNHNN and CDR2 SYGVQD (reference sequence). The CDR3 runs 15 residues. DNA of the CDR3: TGCGCCAGCAGTTCCGGACAGGGTGACAATCAGCCCCAGCATTTT. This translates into CASSSGQGDNQPQHF.

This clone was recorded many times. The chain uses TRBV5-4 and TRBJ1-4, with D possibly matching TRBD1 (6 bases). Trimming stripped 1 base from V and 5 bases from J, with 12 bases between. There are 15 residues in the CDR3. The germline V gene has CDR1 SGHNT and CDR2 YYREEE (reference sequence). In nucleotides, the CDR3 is TGTGCCAGCAGCTTGCAACAGGGTGGAAATGAAAAACTGTTTTTT. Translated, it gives CASSLQQGGNEKLFF.

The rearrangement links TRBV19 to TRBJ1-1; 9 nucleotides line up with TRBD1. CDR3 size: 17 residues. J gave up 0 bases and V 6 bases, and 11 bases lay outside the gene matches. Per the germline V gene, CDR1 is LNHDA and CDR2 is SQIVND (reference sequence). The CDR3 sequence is CASRESGTGLLNTEAFF. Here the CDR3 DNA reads TGTGCCAGTAGAGAAAGCGGGACAGGGCTTTTGAACACTGAAGCTTTCTTT.

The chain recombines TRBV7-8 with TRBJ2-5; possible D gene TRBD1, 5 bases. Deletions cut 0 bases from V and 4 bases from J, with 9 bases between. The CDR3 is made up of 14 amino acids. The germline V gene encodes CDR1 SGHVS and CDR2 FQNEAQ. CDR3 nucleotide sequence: TGTGCCAGCAGCTTAGCGGCCCAGGGAGAGACCCAGTACTTC. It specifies CASSLAAQGETQYF.

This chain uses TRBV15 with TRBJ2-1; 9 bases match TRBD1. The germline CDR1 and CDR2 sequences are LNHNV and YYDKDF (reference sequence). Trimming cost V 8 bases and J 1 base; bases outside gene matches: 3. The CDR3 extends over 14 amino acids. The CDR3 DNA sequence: TGTGCCACCGCAGGACAGGGGTCCTACAATGAGCAGTTCTTC. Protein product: CATAGQGSYNEQFF.

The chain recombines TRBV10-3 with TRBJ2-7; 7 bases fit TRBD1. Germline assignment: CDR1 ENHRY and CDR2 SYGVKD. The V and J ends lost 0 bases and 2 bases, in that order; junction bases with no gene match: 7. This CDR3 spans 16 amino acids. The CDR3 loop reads CAISESRTGSTYEQYF. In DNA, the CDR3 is TGTGCCATCAGTGAGTCAAGGACAGGATCGACCTACGAGCAGTACTTC.

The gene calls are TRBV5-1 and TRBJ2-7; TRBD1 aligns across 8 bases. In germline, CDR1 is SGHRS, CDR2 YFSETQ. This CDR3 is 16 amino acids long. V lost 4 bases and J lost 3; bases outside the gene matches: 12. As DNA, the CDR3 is TGCGCCAGCAGCGTGGGATCCGGACAGGGATACTACGAGCAGTACTTC. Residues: CASSVGSGQGYYEQYF.